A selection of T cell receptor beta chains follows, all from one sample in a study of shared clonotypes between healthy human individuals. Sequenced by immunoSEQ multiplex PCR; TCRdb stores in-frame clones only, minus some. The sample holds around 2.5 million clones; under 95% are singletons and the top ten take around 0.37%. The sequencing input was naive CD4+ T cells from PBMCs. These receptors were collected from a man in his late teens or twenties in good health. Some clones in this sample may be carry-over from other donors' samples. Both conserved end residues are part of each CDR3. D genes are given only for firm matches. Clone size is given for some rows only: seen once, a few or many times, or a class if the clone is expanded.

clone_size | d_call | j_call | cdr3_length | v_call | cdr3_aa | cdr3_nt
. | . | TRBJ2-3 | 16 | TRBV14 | CASSQDRGVHSDTQYF | TGTGCCAGCAGCCAAGACCGAGGCGTCCACTCAGATACGCAGTATTTT
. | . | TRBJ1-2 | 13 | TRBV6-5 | CASRPGRTYGYTF | TGTGCCAGCAGGCCGGGACGGACCTATGGCTACACCTTC
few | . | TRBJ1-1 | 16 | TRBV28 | CASLLPLGQANTEAFF | TGTGCCAGCCTCTTACCTCTCGGACAAGCAAACACTGAAGCTTTCTTT
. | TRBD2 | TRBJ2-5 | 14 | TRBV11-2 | CASSPVTSGWVQYF | TGTGCCAGCAGCCCTGTGACTAGCGGGTGGGTTCAGTACTTC
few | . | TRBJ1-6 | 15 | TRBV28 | CASRGQTGGPLPLHF | TGTGCCAGCAGGGGACAAACAGGTGGACCATTACCCCTCCACTTT
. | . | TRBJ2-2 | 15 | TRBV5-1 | CASSLIGMPNGELFF | TGCGCCAGCAGCTTGATCGGGATGCCGAACGGGGAGCTGTTTTTT
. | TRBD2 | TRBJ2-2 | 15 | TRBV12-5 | CASGPAGGAPGELFF | TGTGCTAGTGGTCCCGCGGGGGGGGCCCCCGGGGAGCTGTTTTTT
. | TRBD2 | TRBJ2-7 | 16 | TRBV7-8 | CASSLRGLAGENEQYF | TGTGCCAGCAGCCTTCGGGGACTAGCGGGAGAGAACGAGCAGTACTTC
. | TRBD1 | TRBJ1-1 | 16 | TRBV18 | CASSGQGAFHIAEAFF | TGTGCCAGCTCAGGACAGGGGGCGTTTCATATCGCTGAAGCTTTCTTT
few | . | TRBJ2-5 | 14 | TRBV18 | CASSPWGGGETQYF | TGTGCCAGCTCACCATGGGGTGGAGGGGAGACCCAGTACTTC
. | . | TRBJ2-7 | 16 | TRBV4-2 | CASSHSYSGSSYEQYF | TGTGCCAGCAGCCATTCCTATAGCGGCAGCTCCTACGAGCAGTACTTC
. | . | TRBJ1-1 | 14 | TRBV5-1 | CASSLEQGLTEAFF | TGCGCCAGCAGCTTGGAACAGGGTTTAACTGAAGCTTTCTTT
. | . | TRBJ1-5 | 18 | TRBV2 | CASSGGYIGVIGNQPQHF | TGTGCCAGCAGCGGCGGGTATATCGGGGTTATAGGCAATCAGCCCCAGCATTTT
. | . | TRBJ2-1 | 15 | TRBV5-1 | CASSLVPGHYNEQFF | TGCGCCAGCAGCTTGGTTCCGGGACACTACAATGAGCAGTTCTTC
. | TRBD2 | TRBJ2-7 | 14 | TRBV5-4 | CASGRGGRPGEQYF | TGTGCCAGCGGCCGCGGCGGGAGGCCGGGTGAGCAGTACTTC
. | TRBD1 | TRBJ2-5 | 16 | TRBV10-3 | CAISRTGGSLQETQYF | TGTGCCATCAGTCGGACAGGGGGTAGTTTACAAGAGACCCAGTACTTC
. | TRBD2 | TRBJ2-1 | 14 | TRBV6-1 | CASSFSGSHNEQFF | TGTGCCAGCAGTTTTAGCGGGAGTCACAATGAGCAGTTCTTC
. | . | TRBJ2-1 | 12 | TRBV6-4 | CASSDNYNEQFF | TGTGCCAGCAGTGATAACTACAATGAGCAGTTCTTC
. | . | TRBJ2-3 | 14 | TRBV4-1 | CASSQQGKRHTQYF | TGCGCCAGCAGCCAGCAGGGGAAGCGCCATACGCAGTATTTT
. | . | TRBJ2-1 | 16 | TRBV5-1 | CASSLAPPLGGHEQFF | TGCGCCAGCAGCTTGGCGCCCCCACTAGGAGGTCATGAGCAGTTCTTC
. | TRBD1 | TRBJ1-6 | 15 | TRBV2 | CASSRTGQDNSPLHF | TGTGCCAGCAGCCGGACAGGGCAGGATAATTCACCCCTCCACTTT
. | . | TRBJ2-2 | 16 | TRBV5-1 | CASSLALSGHTGELFF | TGCGCCAGCAGCTTGGCCCTGTCAGGGCATACCGGGGAGCTGTTTTTT
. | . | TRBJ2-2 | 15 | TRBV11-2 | CASSLVDRNTGELFF | TGTGCCAGCAGCTTAGTGGACAGGAACACCGGGGAGCTGTTTTTT
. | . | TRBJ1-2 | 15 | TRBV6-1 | CASSEFNRAFYGYTF | TGTGCCAGCAGTGAATTCAACAGGGCCTTCTATGGCTACACCTTC
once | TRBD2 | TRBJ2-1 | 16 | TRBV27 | CASSVLAGGGSLSQFF | TGTGCCAGCAGTGTCCTAGCGGGAGGGGGATCTCTTAGTCAGTTCTTC
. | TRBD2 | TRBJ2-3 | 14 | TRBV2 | CASSRTSGTDTQYF | TGTGCCAGCAGCCGAACTAGCGGCACAGATACGCAGTATTTT
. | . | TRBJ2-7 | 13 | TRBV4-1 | CASSRQLYYEQYF | TGCGCCAGCAGCCGCCAACTGTACTACGAGCAGTACTTC
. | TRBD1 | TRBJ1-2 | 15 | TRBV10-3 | CAIRPGDSINYGYTF | TGTGCCATCAGGCCCGGGGACAGTATAAACTATGGCTACACCTTC
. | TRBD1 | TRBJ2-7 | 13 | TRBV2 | CASSYRGEYEQYF | TGTGCCAGCAGTTACAGGGGCGAATACGAGCAGTACTTC
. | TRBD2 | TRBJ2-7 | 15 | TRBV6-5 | CASSPQRDRSYEQYF | TGTGCCAGCAGTCCCCAGCGGGACCGCTCCTACGAGCAGTACTTC
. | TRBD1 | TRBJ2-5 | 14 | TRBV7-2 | CASSPDRVQETQYF | TGTGCCAGCAGCCCGGACAGGGTCCAAGAGACCCAGTACTTC
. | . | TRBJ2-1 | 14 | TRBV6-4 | CASSDQGSYNEQFF | TGTGCCAGCAGTGACCAGGGATCCTACAATGAGCAGTTCTTC
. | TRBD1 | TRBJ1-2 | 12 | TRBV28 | CASSEGQGGYTF | TGTGCCAGCAGCGAAGGACAGGGGGGCTACACCTTC
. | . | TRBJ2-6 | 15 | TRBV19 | CASSTGALGANVLTF | TGTGCCAGTAGTACGGGGGCGCTTGGGGCCAACGTCCTGACTTTC
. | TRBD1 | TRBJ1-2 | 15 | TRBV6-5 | CASSAPGQGYYGYTF | TGTGCCAGCAGTGCCCCGGGACAGGGGTACTATGGCTACACCTTC
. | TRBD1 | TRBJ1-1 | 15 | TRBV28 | CASSQRQGRWTEAFF | TGTGCCAGCAGTCAGCGACAGGGTAGGTGGACTGAAGCTTTCTTT
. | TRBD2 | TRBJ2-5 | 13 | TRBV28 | CALGGRVGETQYF | TGTGCCCTGGGAGGGAGGGTAGGGGAGACCCAGTACTTC
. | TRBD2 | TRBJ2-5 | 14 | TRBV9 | CASSPGLAEETQYF | TGTGCCAGCAGCCCCGGACTAGCGGAAGAGACCCAGTACTTC
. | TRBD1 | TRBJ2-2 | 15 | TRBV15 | CATSRDRGNTGELFF | TGTGCCACCAGCAGGGACAGGGGGAACACCGGGGAGCTGTTTTTT
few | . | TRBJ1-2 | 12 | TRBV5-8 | CASSPPGPGYTF | TGTGCCAGCAGCCCACCGGGGCCGGGCTACACCTTC